What follows is one TCR beta chain and its context. An end of the junction differs from the germline gene, which may be a read error. TCRdb's table, derived via immunoSEQ multiplex PCR, lists solely in-frame clones and lacks some. The sample holds some 150,000 clones, around 87% seen once. This record comes from a study of blood T cell repertoires in COVID-19. Study details: The United States, Italy and Spain provided the acute and convalescent COVID-19 samples.

The source is a woman aged 55-75 years with active or convalescent COVID-19. The sample consisted of peripheral blood.

CDR3 loop: CASSPLGTGNEKLFF. CDR3 nucleotide sequence: TGTGCTAGCAGCCCTCTTGGGACAGGCAATGAAAAACTGTTTTTT. The chain links TRBV7-7 to TRBJ1-4; TRBD1 agrees at 8 bases. CDR3 size: 15 residues. In germline, CDR1 is SSHAT, CDR2 FNYEAQ (reference sequence).